The rows below give T cell receptor beta chains drawn from one sample of a study of OX40 agonist ivuxolimab in advanced cancers. TCRdb keeps only in-frame clones here, not all; method: immunoSEQ multiplex PCR. In the table there are about 32,000 clones, about 90% of which are singletons. Sequenced material: CD4+ or CD8+ T cells sorted from blood, taken in a trial of the OX40 agonist ivuxolimab. The receptors come from an adult with an advanced solid tumor such as melanoma, head and neck, liver or kidney cancer. CDR3s include the opening cysteine and the closing phenylalanine or tryptophan.

V,CDR3
TRBV2,CASKSGTGGDYGYTF
TRBV28,CASRIAGGQETQYF
TRBV18,CASSPWDRAYEQYF
TRBV6-5,CASSYSGNSIDEQFF
TRBV27,CASSLEGADGYTF
TRBV11-3,CASSSREGDHIQYF
TRBV5-1,CASSPGEVLAYEQYF
TRBV29-1,CSVLDSGANVLTF
TRBV18,CASSPEGGRTYNEQFF
TRBV14,CASSQVGGSTQYF
TRBV9,CASSASAVAVHSGANVLTF
TRBV6-1,CASSELVLAGPTDTQYF
TRBV27,CASSSWTETQETQYF
TRBV7-3,CASSPSKGQGYNEQFF
TRBV7-9,CASSLAVGEQFF
TRBV7-2,CASSSGQGKETQYF
TRBV20-1,CSARGGNEQFF
TRBV19,CASSILLAGYNEQFF
TRBV9,CASSGQGTNEKLFF
TRBV23-1,CASSQPNPGTGDNEQFF
TRBV9,CASSPGSSTDTQYF
TRBV5-1,CASSLYEGPRETQYF
TRBV27,CASRVGRGGYEQFF
TRBV9,CASSASLTSGSTDTQYF
TRBV5-1,CASSTFPGGGGNQPQHF
TRBV10-3,CAISGGTGLNEQFF
TRBV9,CASSDHFTSGIRLNEQFF
TRBV6-5,CASSFDGGDEQFF
TRBV9,CASSVSTALNGYTF
TRBV27,CASGHPRGAGELFF
TRBV11-2,CASSRRDGSYEQYF
TRBV29-1,CSVEGEDRVNYEQYF
TRBV27,CASSPTPGSPYEQYF
TRBV27,CASSLYANTGELFF
TRBV4-2,CASSQEGQGLTTEAFF